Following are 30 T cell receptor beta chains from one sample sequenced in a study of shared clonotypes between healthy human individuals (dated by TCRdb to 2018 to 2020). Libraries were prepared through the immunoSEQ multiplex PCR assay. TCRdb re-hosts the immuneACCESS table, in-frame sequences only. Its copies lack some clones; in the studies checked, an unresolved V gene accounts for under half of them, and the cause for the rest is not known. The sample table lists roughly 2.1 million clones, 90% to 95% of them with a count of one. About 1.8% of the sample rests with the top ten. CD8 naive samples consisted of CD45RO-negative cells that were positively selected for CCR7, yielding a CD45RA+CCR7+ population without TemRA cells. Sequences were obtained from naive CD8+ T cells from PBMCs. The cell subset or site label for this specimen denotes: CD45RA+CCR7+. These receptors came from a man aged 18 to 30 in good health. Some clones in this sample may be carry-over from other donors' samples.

Here the CDR3 reads CAISERETQYF. Here the CDR3 DNA reads TGTGCCATCAGTGAACGAGAGACGCAGTATTTT. The chain carries TRBV10-3 and TRBJ2-3; D gene unclear. The CDR3 is made up of 11 amino acids. CDR1 ENHRY and CDR2 SYGVKD come from the germline V gene. The germline V and J ends were trimmed by 3 bases and 9 bases, with 7 bases remaining between them.

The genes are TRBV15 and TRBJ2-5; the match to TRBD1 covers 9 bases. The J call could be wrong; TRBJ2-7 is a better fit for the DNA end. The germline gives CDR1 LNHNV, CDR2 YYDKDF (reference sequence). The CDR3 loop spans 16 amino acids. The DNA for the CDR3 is TGTGCCACCAGCTCAGAGATCGGGACAGGGAGGAACGAGCAGTACTTC. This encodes CATSSEIGTGRNEQYF.

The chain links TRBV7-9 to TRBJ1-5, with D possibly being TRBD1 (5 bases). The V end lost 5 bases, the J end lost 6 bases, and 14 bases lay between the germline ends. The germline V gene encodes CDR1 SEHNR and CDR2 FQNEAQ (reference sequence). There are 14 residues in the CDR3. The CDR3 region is CASSLPRGGQPQHF. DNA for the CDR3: TGTGCCAGCAGCCTTCCCCGGGGGGGTCAGCCCCAGCATTTT.

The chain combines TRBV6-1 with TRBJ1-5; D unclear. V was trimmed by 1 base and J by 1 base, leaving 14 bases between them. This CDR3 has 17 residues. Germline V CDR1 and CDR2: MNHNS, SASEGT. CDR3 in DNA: TGTGCCAGCAGTGAAGACACAAGGACCTTGAGCAATCAGCCCCAGCATTTT. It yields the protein CASSEDTRTLSNQPQHF.

DNA of the CDR3: TGCGCCAGCAGGCATTCAAGCGGGTATAAGGACGGGGAGCTGTTTTTT. This gives the protein CASRHSSGYKDGELFF. V usage is TRBV5-1 and J usage is TRBJ2-2; D might be TRBD2 (6 bases). The V end was cut by 5 bases, the J end by 7 bases, with 21 bases between. This CDR3 region has 16 residues. Germline values: CDR1 SGHRS, CDR2 YFSETQ.

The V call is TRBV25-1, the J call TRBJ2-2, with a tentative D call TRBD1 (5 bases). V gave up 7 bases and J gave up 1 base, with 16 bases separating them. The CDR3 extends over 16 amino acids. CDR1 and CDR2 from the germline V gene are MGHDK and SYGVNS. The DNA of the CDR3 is TGTGCCAGCACTTCGAGCGACAGAATGAACACCGGGGAGCTGTTTTTT. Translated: CASTSSDRMNTGELFF. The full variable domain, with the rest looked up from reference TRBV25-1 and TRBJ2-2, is EADIYQTPRYLVIGTGKKITLECSQTMGHDKMYWYQQDPGMELHLIHYSYGVNSTEKGDLSSESTVSRIRTEHFPLTLESARPSHTSQYLCASTSSDRMNTGELFFGEGSRLTVL.

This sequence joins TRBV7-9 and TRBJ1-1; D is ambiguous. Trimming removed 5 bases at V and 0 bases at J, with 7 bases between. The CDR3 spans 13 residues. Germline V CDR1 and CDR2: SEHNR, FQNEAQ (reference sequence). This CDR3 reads CASSRILNTEAFF. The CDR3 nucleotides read TGTGCCAGCAGCCGAATACTGAACACTGAAGCTTTCTTT.

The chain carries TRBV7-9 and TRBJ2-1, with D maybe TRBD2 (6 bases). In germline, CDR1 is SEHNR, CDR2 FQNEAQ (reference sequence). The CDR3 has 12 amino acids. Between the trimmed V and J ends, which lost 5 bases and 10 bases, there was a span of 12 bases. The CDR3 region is CASSMASVEQFF. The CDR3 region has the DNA TGTGCCAGCAGCATGGCTAGCGTAGAGCAGTTCTTC.

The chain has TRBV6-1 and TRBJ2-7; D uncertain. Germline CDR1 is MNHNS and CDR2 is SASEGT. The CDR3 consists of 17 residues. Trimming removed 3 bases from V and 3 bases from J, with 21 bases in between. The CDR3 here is CASSEGYSVKIHYEQYF. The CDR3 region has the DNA TGTGCCAGCAGTGAGGGGTACAGTGTCAAGATCCACTACGAGCAGTACTTC.

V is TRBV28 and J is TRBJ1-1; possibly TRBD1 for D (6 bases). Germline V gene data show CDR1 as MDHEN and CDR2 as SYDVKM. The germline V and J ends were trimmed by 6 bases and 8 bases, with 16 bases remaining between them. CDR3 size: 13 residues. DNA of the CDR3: TGTGCCAGCAGGAAGGTCCGGGGGGCGGAAGCTTTCTTT. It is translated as CASRKVRGAEAFF.

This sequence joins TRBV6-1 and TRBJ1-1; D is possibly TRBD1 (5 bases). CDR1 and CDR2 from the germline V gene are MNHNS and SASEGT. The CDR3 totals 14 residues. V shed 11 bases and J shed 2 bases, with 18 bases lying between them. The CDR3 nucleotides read TGTGCCGGGAGGGGCTACAGGAGCAACACTGAAGCTTTCTTT. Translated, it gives CAGRGYRSNTEAFF.

CDR3 nucleotide sequence: TGTGCCAGCAGTTTATTCGGACCAACGAACACCGGGGAGCTGTTTTTT. As protein: CASSLFGPTNTGELFF. The gene calls are TRBV27 and TRBJ2-2; the D is unclear. Germline V gives CDR1 MNHEY, CDR2 SMNVEV (reference sequence). Trimming removed 1 base from V and 0 bases from J, with 9 bases in between. This CDR3 spans 16 amino acids.

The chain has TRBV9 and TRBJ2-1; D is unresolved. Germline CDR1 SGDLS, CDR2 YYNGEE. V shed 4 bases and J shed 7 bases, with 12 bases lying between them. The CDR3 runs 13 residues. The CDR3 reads CASSPSTWNEQFF. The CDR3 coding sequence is TGTGCCAGCAGCCCCTCCACTTGGAATGAGCAGTTCTTC.

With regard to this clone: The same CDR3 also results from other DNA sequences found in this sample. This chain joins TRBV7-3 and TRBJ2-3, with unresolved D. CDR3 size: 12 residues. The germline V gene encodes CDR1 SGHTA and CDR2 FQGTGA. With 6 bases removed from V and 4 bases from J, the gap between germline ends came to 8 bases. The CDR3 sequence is CASSLPPDTQYF. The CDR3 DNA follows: TGTGCCAGCAGTCTCCCCCCAGATACGCAGTATTTT.

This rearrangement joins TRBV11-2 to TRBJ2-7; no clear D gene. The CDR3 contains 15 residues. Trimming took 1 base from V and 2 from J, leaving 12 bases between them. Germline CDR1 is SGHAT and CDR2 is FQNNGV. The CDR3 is CASSLGKFGTYEQYF. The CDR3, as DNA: TGTGCCAGCAGCTTAGGAAAGTTCGGAACCTACGAGCAGTACTTC. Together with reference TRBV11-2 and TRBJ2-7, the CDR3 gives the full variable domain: EAGVAQSPRYKIIEKRQSVAFWCNPISGHATLYWYQQILGQGPKLLIQFQNNGVVDDSQLPKDRFSAERLKGVDSTLKIQPAKLEDSAVYLCASSLGKFGTYEQYFGPGTRLTVT.

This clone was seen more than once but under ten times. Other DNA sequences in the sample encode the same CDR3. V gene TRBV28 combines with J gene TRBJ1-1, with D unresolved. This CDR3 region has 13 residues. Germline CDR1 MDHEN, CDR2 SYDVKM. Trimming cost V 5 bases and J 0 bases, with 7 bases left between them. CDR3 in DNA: TGTGCCAGCAGTCCTCGGCTGAACACTGAAGCTTTCTTT. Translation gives CASSPRLNTEAFF.

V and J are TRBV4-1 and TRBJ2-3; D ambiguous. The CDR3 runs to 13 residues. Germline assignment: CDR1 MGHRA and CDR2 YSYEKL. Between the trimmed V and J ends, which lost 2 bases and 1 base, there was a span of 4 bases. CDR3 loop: CASSQIRTDTQYF. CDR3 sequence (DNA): TGCGCCAGCAGCCAAATTCGCACAGATACGCAGTATTTT.

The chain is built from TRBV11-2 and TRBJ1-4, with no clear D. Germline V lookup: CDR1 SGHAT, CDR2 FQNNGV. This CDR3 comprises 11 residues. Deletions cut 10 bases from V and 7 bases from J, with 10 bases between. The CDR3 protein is CATHYAEKLFF. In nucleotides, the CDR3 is TGTGCCACCCATTATGCTGAAAAACTGTTTTTT. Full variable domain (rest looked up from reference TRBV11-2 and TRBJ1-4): EAGVAQSPRYKIIEKRQSVAFWCNPISGHATLYWYQQILGQGPKLLIQFQNNGVVDDSQLPKDRFSAERLKGVDSTLKIQPAKLEDSAVYLCATHYAEKLFFGSGTQLSVL.

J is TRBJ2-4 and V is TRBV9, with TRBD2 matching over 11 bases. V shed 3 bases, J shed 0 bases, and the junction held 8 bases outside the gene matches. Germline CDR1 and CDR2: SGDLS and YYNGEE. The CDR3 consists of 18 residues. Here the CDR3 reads CASSANPGLAGAKNIQYF. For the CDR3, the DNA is TGTGCCAGCAGCGCAAATCCAGGACTAGCGGGAGCCAAAAACATTCAGTACTTC.

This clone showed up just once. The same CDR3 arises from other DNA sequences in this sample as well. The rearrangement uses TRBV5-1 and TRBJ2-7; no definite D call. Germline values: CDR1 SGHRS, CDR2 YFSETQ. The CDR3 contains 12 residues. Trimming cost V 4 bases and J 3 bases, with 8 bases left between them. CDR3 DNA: TGCGCCAGCAGCCCGGGTGGCTACGAGCAGTACTTC. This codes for CASSPGGYEQYF.

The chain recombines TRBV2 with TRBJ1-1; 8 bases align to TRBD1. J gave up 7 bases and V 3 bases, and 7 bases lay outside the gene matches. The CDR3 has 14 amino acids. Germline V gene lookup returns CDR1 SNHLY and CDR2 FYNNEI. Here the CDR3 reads CASSDRTGNGEAFF. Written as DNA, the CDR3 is TGTGCCAGCAGTGACCGGACAGGGAACGGTGAAGCTTTCTTT.

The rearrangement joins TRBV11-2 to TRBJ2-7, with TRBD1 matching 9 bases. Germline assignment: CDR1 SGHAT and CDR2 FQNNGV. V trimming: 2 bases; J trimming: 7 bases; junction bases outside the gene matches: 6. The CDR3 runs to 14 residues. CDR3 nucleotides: TGTGCCAGCAGCTTAAAACAGGGGGCGAAAGAGCAGTACTTC. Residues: CASSLKQGAKEQYF.

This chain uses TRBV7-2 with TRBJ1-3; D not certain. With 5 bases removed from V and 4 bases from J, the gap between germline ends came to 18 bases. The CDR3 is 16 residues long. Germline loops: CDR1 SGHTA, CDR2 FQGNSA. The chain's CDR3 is CASSPTGPVGGNTIYF. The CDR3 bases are TGTGCCAGCAGCCCGACCGGGCCCGTGGGCGGAAACACCATATATTTT.

The CDR3: CASTGRTQYF. The DNA for the CDR3 is TGCGCCAGCACCGGGCGGACCCAGTACTTC. J is TRBJ2-5 and V is TRBV23-1, with D hard to call. TRBV23-1 is sorted into the ORF group, with uncertain function. The V end was cut by 7 bases, the J end by 7 bases, with 7 bases between. CDR3 length: 10 residues.

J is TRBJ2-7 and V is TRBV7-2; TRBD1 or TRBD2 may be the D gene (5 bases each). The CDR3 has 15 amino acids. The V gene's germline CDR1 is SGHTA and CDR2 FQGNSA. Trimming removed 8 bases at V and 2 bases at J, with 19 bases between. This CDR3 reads CASGAGVKPPYEQYF. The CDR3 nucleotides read TGTGCCAGCGGGGCCGGGGTCAAACCCCCCTACGAGCAGTACTTC.

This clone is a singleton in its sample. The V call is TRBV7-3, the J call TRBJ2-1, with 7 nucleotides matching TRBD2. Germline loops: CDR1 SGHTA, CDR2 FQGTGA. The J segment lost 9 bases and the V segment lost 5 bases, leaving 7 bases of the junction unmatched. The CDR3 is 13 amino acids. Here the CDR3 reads CASSISRLAEQFF. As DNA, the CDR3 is TGTGCCAGCAGCATCTCCCGACTAGCTGAGCAGTTCTTC.

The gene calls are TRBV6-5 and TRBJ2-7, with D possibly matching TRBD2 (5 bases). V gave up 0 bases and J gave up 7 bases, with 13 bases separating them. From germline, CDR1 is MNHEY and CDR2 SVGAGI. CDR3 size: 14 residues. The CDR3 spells CASSYSAAAQEQYF. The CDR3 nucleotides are TGTGCCAGCAGTTACTCCGCAGCGGCGCAAGAGCAGTACTTC.

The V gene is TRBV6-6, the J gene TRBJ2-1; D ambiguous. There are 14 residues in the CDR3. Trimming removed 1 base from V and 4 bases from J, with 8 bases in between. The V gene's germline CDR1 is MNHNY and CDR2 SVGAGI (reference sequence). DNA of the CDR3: TGTGCCAGCAGTTACTTCTTGGGGTACAATGAGCAGTTCTTC. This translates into CASSYFLGYNEQFF.

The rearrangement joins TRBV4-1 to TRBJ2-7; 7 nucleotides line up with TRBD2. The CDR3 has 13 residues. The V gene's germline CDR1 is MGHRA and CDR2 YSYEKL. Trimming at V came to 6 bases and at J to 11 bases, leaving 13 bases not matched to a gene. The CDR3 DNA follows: TGCGCCAGCAGGTATCAGCGGGACCAGATTAAGTACTTC. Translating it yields CASRYQRDQIKYF.

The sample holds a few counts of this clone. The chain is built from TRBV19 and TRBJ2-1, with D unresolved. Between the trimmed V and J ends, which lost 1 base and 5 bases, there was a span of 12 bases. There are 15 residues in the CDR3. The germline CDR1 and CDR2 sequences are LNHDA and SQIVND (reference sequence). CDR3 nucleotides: TGTGCCAGTAGTATAGGGAGAGCTCTGGACAATGAGCAGTTCTTC. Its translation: CASSIGRALDNEQFF.